These 21 T cell receptor beta chains came from one sample sequenced in a study of a mutant IDH1 vaccine in newly diagnosed glioma. These receptors have no identified antigens. Indicated time point: week 11, during vaccination. A single vaccine dose contained 300 ug of mutant IDH1 20-mer peptide, and topical imiquimod was used with it. The repertoire was sequenced with immunoSEQ multiplex PCR; TCRdb's copy has only in-frame clones and lacks some. The sample contains 100,000 to 150,000 clones, 80% of which appear only once. The sequences come from PBMCs, collected from a glioma patient whose treatment included an IDH1 peptide vaccine. Receptors originate from a man aged 40-55 years with glioma.

The chain has TRBV28 and TRBJ2-4, with a tentative D call TRBD2 (6 bases). The CDR3 is 13 amino acids. V lost 5 bases and J lost 8, with 13 bases in between. The germline CDR1 and CDR2 sequences are MDHEN and SYDVKM. CDR3: CASSRVGGDIQYF. CDR3 DNA sequence: TGTGCCAGCAGTAGAGTGGGAGGTGACATTCAGTACTTC.

CDR3 amino acids: CASSPGRGRTNEQYF. DNA of the CDR3: TGCGCCAGCAGCCCGGGCAGGGGGCGAACCAACGAGCAGTACTTC. V is TRBV5-1 and J is TRBJ2-7, with 8 bases matching TRBD1. The CDR3 is made up of 15 amino acids. Trimming cost V 4 bases and J 5 bases; bases outside gene matches: 11. CDR1 is SGHRS and CDR2 is YFSETQ in the germline V gene.

A note on this clone: The junction shows a germline mismatch at one end, possibly a read error. The J gene is TRBJ1-2, the V gene TRBV7-6, with 7 bases aligning to TRBD1. CDR3 size: 14 residues. CDR1 is SGHVS and CDR2 is FNYEAQ in the germline V gene. CDR3 nucleotides: TGTGCCAGCAGCCGTATGGGGGACAGCGTTATGGTGGCCTTC. This gives the protein CASSRMGDSVMVAF.

The sample holds a few counts of this clone. This chain connects TRBV5-5 to TRBJ1-1; D not resolved. Germline V gene data show CDR1 as SGHKS and CDR2 as YYEKEE (reference sequence). The CDR3 spans 15 residues. Trimming stripped 0 bases from V and 1 base from J, with 10 bases between. CDR3 sequence: CASSLVPTENTEAFF. The CDR3 DNA is TGTGCCAGCAGCTTGGTGCCGACTGAGAACACTGAAGCTTTCTTT.

The chain is built from TRBV10-2 and TRBJ1-1; D not resolved. The CDR3 extends over 14 amino acids. Germline CDR1 is WSHSY and CDR2 is SAAADI. Trimming pared 3 bases from V and 2 bases from J, leaving 10 bases between. CDR3 in DNA: TGCGCCAGCAGTGACCGGTTGGGAAACACTGAAGCTTTCTTT. As protein: CASSDRLGNTEAFF.

The sample holds a few counts of this clone. The rearrangement links TRBV19 to TRBJ1-5; D is unresolved. Trimming removed 6 bases from V and 7 bases from J, with 10 bases in between. CDR1 LNHDA and CDR2 SQIVND come from the germline V gene (reference sequence). The CDR3 is 12 amino acids. This chain's CDR3 is CASSTGYQPQHF. As DNA, the CDR3 is TGTGCCAGTAGCACCGGTTACCAGCCCCAGCATTTT.

The table lists this clone with a count of one. The genes are TRBV7-8 and TRBJ2-1; 7 nucleotides match TRBD2. CDR1 SGHVS and CDR2 FQNEAQ come from the germline V gene. The CDR3 extends over 15 amino acids. V gave up 0 bases and J gave up 9 bases; unmatched junction bases: 8. The CDR3 spells CASSLAGTIVREQFF. In nucleotides, the CDR3 is TGTGCCAGCAGCTTAGCAGGGACTATAGTGCGTGAGCAGTTCTTC.

This chain uses TRBV11-2 with TRBJ2-5, with D perhaps assigned TRBD1 or TRBD2 (5 bases each). V shed 1 base and J shed 2 bases, with 14 bases lying between them. The CDR3 loop spans 16 amino acids. The germline V gene has CDR1 SGHAT and CDR2 FQNNGV. The CDR3 DNA is TGTGCCAGCAGCTTAGGTCTGGCAGGGAGTCAAGAGACCCAGTACTTC. This codes for CASSLGLAGSQETQYF.

The rearrangement joins TRBV5-1 to TRBJ2-7, with D unresolved. In germline, CDR1 is SGHRS, CDR2 YFSETQ. CDR3 length: 13 residues. V gave up 4 bases and J gave up 2 bases, with 10 bases separating them. CDR3 residues: CASSPGRAYEQYF. In DNA, the CDR3 is TGCGCCAGCAGCCCCGGACGTGCCTACGAGCAGTACTTC.

The genes are TRBV5-5 and TRBJ2-1; maybe TRBD1 (5 bases). Trimming pared 4 bases from V and 0 bases from J, leaving 20 bases between. The germline V gene encodes CDR1 SGHKS and CDR2 YYEKEE (reference sequence). The CDR3 runs 18 residues. The CDR3 region is CASSPRVGVMSSYNEQFF. The CDR3 DNA follows: TGTGCCAGCAGCCCTCGGGTAGGGGTAATGAGCTCCTACAATGAGCAGTTCTTC. The whole variable domain, filled in from reference TRBV5-5 and TRBJ2-1, reads DAGVTQSPTHLIKTRGQQVTLRCSPISGHKSVSWYQQVLGQGPQFIFQYYEKEERGRGNFPDRFSARQFPNYSSELNVNALLLGDSALYLCASSPRVGVMSSYNEQFFGPGTRLTVL.

V usage is TRBV6-5 and J usage is TRBJ1-5; a possible D gene is TRBD1 (5 bases). Looked up from germline, CDR1 is MNHEY and CDR2 is SVGAGI. This CDR3 is 14 amino acids long. The ends were cut back, 5 bases at V and 4 bases at J, with 12 bases in the middle. The CDR3 loop reads CASSELGDNQPQHF. CDR3 DNA sequence: TGTGCCAGCAGTGAATTGGGGGATAATCAGCCCCAGCATTTT.

CDR3 region: CASSLSAETQYF. CDR3 bases: TGTGCCAGCAGCTTGTCGGCGGAGACCCAGTACTTC. The chain employs TRBV7-9 and TRBJ2-5; unclear D gene. This CDR3 has 12 amino acids. Germline V gene data show CDR1 as SEHNR and CDR2 as FQNEAQ (reference sequence). With 3 bases removed from V and 5 bases from J, the gap between germline ends came to 7 bases.

The chain carries TRBV7-9 and TRBJ2-1; 10 positions match TRBD2. Trimming removed 5 bases from V and 4 bases from J; junction bases left unmatched: 5. Germline V gene lookup returns CDR1 SEHNR and CDR2 FQNEAQ (reference sequence). The CDR3 is 15 residues long. DNA for the CDR3: TGTGCCAGCAGCCACGCTAGCGGGGGTTACAATGAGCAGTTCTTC. Protein sequence: CASSHASGGYNEQFF.

This clone was counted a few times. The CDR3 region is CASSVAGLSGANVLTF. In nucleotides, the CDR3 is TGTGCCAGCAGTGTGGCAGGGCTCTCTGGGGCCAACGTCCTGACTTTC. The chain is built from TRBV2 and TRBJ2-6; possible D gene TRBD1, 5 bases. The CDR3 is 16 residues long. V lost 4 bases and J 0 bases, leaving 10 bases between the germline ends. Looked up from germline, CDR1 is SNHLY and CDR2 is FYNNEI.

The chain links TRBV7-2 to TRBJ2-7; 8 bases are shared with TRBD2. The length of the CDR3 is 14 residues. The germline CDR1 and CDR2 sequences are SGHTA and FQGNSA. With V trimmed by 5 bases and J by 4 bases, 7 bases remained unmatched. CDR3 coding DNA: TGTGCCAGCAGCACAGGGACTAGGCGATACGAGCAGTACTTC. Its translation: CASSTGTRRYEQYF. Supplemented by reference TRBV7-2 and TRBJ2-7, the full variable domain reads GAGVSQSPSNKVTEKGKDVELRCDPISGHTALYWYRQSLGQGLEFLIYFQGNSAPDKSGLPSDRFSAERTGGSVSTLTIQRTQQEDSAVYLCASSTGTRRYEQYFGPGTRLTVT.

This rearrangement joins TRBV7-9 to TRBJ2-2; 13 bases match TRBD2. This CDR3 has 17 amino acids. The V gene end was trimmed by 5 bases and the J gene end by 5 bases; junction bases not matched to a gene: 8. Germline CDR1 and CDR2: SEHNR and FQNEAQ (reference sequence). CDR3 nucleotide sequence: TGTGCCAGCAGCGAAGGACTAGCGGGAGTGGCGACCGGGGAGCTGTTTTTT. Translation: CASSEGLAGVATGELFF. Looking up the rest from reference TRBV7-9 and TRBJ2-2 gives the full variable domain: DTGVSQNPRHKITKRGQNVTFRCDPISEHNRLYWYRQTLGQGPEFLTYFQNEAQLEKSRLLSDRFSAERPKGSFSTLEIQRTEQGDSAMYLCASSEGLAGVATGELFFGEGSRLTVL.

The rearrangement joins TRBV7-6 to TRBJ1-4; tentatively, D is TRBD1 (5 bases). CDR1 is SGHVS, CDR2 FNYEAQ, per germline. V dropped 3 bases and J dropped 5 bases, with 13 bases sitting between them. The CDR3 is 15 residues long. The CDR3 spells CASSFGTGVNEKLFF. The CDR3 nucleotides read TGTGCCAGCAGCTTCGGGACCGGGGTGAATGAAAAACTGTTTTTT.

The chain recombines TRBV11-2 with TRBJ2-3, with a weak D call TRBD2 (6 bases). Germline V CDR1 and CDR2: SGHAT, FQNNGV. The CDR3 is 16 residues long. The V end was cut by 3 bases, the J end by 3 bases, with 16 bases between. The CDR3 nucleotides read TGTGCCAGCAGCTTTCACCGGGACTTGAGAACAGATACGCAGTATTTT. This translates into CASSFHRDLRTDTQYF.

This chain joins TRBV4-1 and TRBJ1-2, with D tentatively TRBD1 (5 bases). The CDR3 loop spans 14 amino acids. The germline gives CDR1 MGHRA, CDR2 YSYEKL. With 2 bases removed from V and 4 bases from J, the gap between germline ends came to 11 bases. CDR3 nucleotides: TGCGCCAGCAGCCAAAACAGTGGGGCCTATGGCTACACCTTC. Translated, it gives CASSQNSGAYGYTF.

The gene calls are TRBV5-1 and TRBJ1-1, with D perhaps matching TRBD1 (6 bases). Trimming removed 4 bases at V and 4 bases at J, with 11 bases between. CDR3 length: 13 amino acids. Per the germline V gene, CDR1 is SGHRS and CDR2 is YFSETQ. CDR3 sequence reads: CASSQPGVTEAFF. The CDR3 DNA reads as TGCGCCAGCAGCCAACCAGGGGTCACTGAAGCTTTCTTT.

J is TRBJ1-1 and V is TRBV15; the match to TRBD1 covers 8 bases. The ends lost 3 bases at V and 0 bases at J; junction bases unmatched: 9. The CDR3 runs to 17 residues. CDR1 LNHNV and CDR2 YYDKDF come from the germline V gene (reference sequence). CDR3 coding DNA: TGTGCCACCAGCAGGAAGCGACAGGGGAGGATGAACACTGAAGCTTTCTTT. It is translated as CATSRKRQGRMNTEAFF.